Below, 20 T cell receptor beta chains from the same sample are listed, as sequenced in a study of T-cell reconstitution after alpha-beta-depleted transplantation in children. Unique molecular identifiers were incorporated when the TCRbeta library was constructed. TCRdb re-analysed the PCR reads in MiXCR, keeping a single row per CDR3 protein. The table has hundreds of thousands of distinct CDR3 sequences, around 9.6% seen once; the top ten hold 5% to 7%. This material consisted of PBMCs from the stem cell graft donor, taken from the stem cell graft. The receptors originated from a human donor who donated a stem cell graft to a child with acute lymphoblastic leukemia.

This clonotype has a count of ten or more. The chain employs TRBV7-2 and TRBJ2-3; 8 nucleotides align to TRBD2. The CDR3 covers 14 residues. Germline CDR1 SGHTA, CDR2 FQGNSA. V was clipped by 4 bases and J by 3 bases; unmatched bases: 3. This CDR3 reads CASSSRGGTDTQYF. The DNA for the CDR3 is TGTGCCAGCAGCTCACGGGGGGGGACAGATACGCAGTATTTT.

The rearrangement uses TRBV25-1 and TRBJ2-1; the D is unclear. The CDR3 is 13 amino acids. Germline V lookup: CDR1 MGHDK, CDR2 SYGVNS. V lost 5 bases, J lost 12 bases, and 17 bases lay in between. CDR3 nucleotides: TGTGCCAGCAGTCCAAAAAACGATTTTCTGCAGTTCTTC. Translated, it gives CASSPKNDFLQFF.

The V gene is TRBV27, the J gene TRBJ2-5; a possible D gene is TRBD1 (6 bases). Germline V gene lookup returns CDR1 MNHEY and CDR2 SMNVEV (reference sequence). This CDR3 has 14 residues. The germline V and J ends were trimmed by 3 bases and 2 bases, with 10 bases remaining between them. CDR3 loop: CASSFRGPQETQYF. In DNA, the CDR3 is TGTGCCAGCAGTTTCAGGGGCCCACAAGAGACCCAGTACTTC.

This clonotype was counted many times. The J gene is TRBJ2-1, the V gene TRBV6-5; the D is unclear. The CDR3 consists of 14 residues. Between the trimmed V and J ends, which lost 6 bases and 5 bases, there was a span of 14 bases. The germline V gene encodes CDR1 MNHEY and CDR2 SVGAGI. The CDR3 bases are TGTGCCAGCAGATTAATGGTTTCTAACAATGAGCAGTTCTTC. Translated: CASRLMVSNNEQFF.

This clonotype was seen many times. The chain recombines TRBV7-8 with TRBJ2-3; D gene unclear. Germline lookup yields CDR1 SGHVS and CDR2 FQNEAQ. The CDR3 is 17 residues long. Trimming pared 5 bases from V and 2 bases from J, leaving 20 bases between. The CDR3 bases are TGTGCCAGCAGCGGCCAGACATCTGGCTCTAACACAGATACGCAGTATTTT. It translates to CASSGQTSGSNTDTQYF.

This clonotype was picked up many times. The chain couples TRBV20-1 to TRBJ1-1, with 7 bases aligning to TRBD1. Germline CDR1 DFQATT, CDR2 SNEGSKA (reference sequence). CDR3 length: 15 amino acids. With 1 base clipped from V and 5 bases from J, the junction kept 10 bases outside the gene matches. The CDR3, as DNA: TGCAGTGCTAGAGCGGCAGGGGGAAAAGGGACTGAAGCTTTCTTT. Translated, it gives CSARAAGGKGTEAFF.

This clonotype appeared many times. The chain links TRBV29-1 to TRBJ2-1; unclear D gene. This CDR3 region has 12 residues. CDR1 and CDR2 from the germline V gene are SQVTM and ANQGSEA. Between the trimmed V and J ends, which lost 0 bases and 8 bases, there was a span of 8 bases. Here the CDR3 reads CSVEDGDDEQFF. For the CDR3, the DNA is TGCAGCGTTGAAGATGGGGATGATGAGCAGTTCTTC.

Note on this clonotype: Relative to the germline gene, one junction end is altered; a read error may explain this. The rearrangement uses TRBV3-1 and TRBJ1-1; unclear D gene. The CDR3 totals 14 residues. In germline, CDR1 is LGHDT, CDR2 YNNKEL (reference sequence). The DNA for the CDR3 is TGTGCCAGCAGCCAAGCATGGCTGAACAGTGAAGCTTTCTTT. It yields the protein CASSQAWLNSEAFF.

The rearrangement uses TRBV29-1 and TRBJ2-3; D perhaps matches TRBD2 (6 bases). This CDR3 contains 18 residues. The germline CDR1 and CDR2 sequences are SQVTM and ANQGSEA. V was cut by 2 bases and J by 2 bases, with 23 bases left in between. The CDR3 DNA reads as TGCAGCGTTGAATTGGCCGGGACCCCTTTGCGGGACACAGATACGCAGTATTTT. It yields the protein CSVELAGTPLRDTDTQYF.

This clonotype was counted a few times. This chain uses TRBV2 with TRBJ1-5; 9 bases map to TRBD1. J was trimmed by 4 bases and V by 6 bases; bases with no gene match: 7. The CDR3 spans 15 residues. Per germline, CDR1 SNHLY and CDR2 FYNNEI. Here the CDR3 reads CASRMIGQGNQPQHF. CDR3 nucleotides: TGTGCCAGCAGGATGATCGGACAGGGGAATCAGCCCCAGCATTTT.

The gene calls are TRBV20-1 and TRBJ2-1, with TRBD2 matching 10 bases. The junction had 17 bases not matched to a gene; V was cut back by 4 bases and J by 8 bases. Germline loops: CDR1 DFQATT, CDR2 SNEGSKA (reference sequence). The CDR3 covers 17 residues. The DNA of the CDR3 is TGCAGTGCTAAACCCTCGGCGGCTAGCGGGGGTTTCGATGAGCAGTTCTTC. As protein: CSAKPSAASGGFDEQFF.

This clonotype was counted between two and nine times. The chain links TRBV12-3 or TRBV12-4 to TRBJ2-5; a weak D match, TRBD2 (5 bases). This CDR3 has 15 amino acids. V was pared by 5 bases and J by 2 bases, with 15 bases between. The CDR3 region has the DNA TGTGCCAGCAGTCACCCCGGGGTGAGTCAAGAGACCCAGTACTTC. Protein sequence: CASSHPGVSQETQYF.

Ten or more counts support this clonotype. The chain has TRBV3-1 and TRBJ2-5; D might be TRBD2 (6 bases). Trimming removed 2 bases from V and 9 bases from J, with 10 bases in between. Germline-derived CDR1 and CDR2 are LGHDT and YNNKEL (reference sequence). There are 12 residues in the CDR3. The CDR3 coding sequence is TGTGCCAGCAGCCAATCTCGGAGGGCCCAGTACTTC. Protein sequence: CASSQSRRAQYF.

This clonotype was seen only a few times. J is TRBJ2-3 and V is TRBV20-1, with 7 nucleotides matching TRBD1. CDR3 size: 14 residues. CDR1 and CDR2 (germline): DFQATT, SNEGSKA (reference sequence). J gave up 3 bases and V 5 bases, and 8 bases lay outside the gene matches. The CDR3 DNA follows: TGCAGTGCTCAGACAGGGCTGGGAACAGATACGCAGTATTTT. This sequence encodes CSAQTGLGTDTQYF.

This rearrangement joins TRBV5-1 to TRBJ2-7, with 8 bases lining up with TRBD1. Germline CDR1 is SGHRS and CDR2 is YFSETQ. The V segment lost 0 bases and the J segment 9 bases; nucleotides outside the gene matches: 14. The CDR3 totals 16 residues. The CDR3: CASSLEGGQGPAWQYF. The CDR3 DNA reads TGCGCCAGCAGCTTGGAGGGAGGACAGGGCCCAGCGTGGCAGTACTTC.

The chain is built from TRBV5-1 and TRBJ1-1, with a possible D match to TRBD1 (6 bases). CDR3 length equals 16 residues. Germline assignment: CDR1 SGHRS and CDR2 YFSETQ. Trimming cost V 4 bases and J 0 bases, with 16 bases left between them. The CDR3 sequence: CASSGTGGRMNTEAFF. CDR3 nucleotide sequence: TGCGCCAGCAGCGGGACCGGGGGGCGGATGAACACTGAAGCTTTCTTT.

This clonotype showed up many times. This chain connects TRBV10-3 to TRBJ2-6; possible D gene TRBD2, 6 bases. The V and J ends lost 0 bases and 8 bases respectively, with 11 bases between them. Germline-derived CDR1 and CDR2 are ENHRY and SYGVKD. This CDR3 region has 15 residues. The CDR3 sequence: CAISESTSKSNVLTF. The CDR3 nucleotides are TGTGCCATCAGTGAGTCGACTAGTAAGTCCAACGTCCTGACTTTC.

This clonotype has only a few counts. This chain uses TRBV6-5 with TRBJ2-7; a weak D match, TRBD1 (6 bases). Trimming took off 0 bases at V and 0 bases at J, with 15 bases between the two ends. This CDR3 has 17 amino acids. Germline CDR1 and CDR2: MNHEY and SVGAGI. The CDR3 sequence is CASSYSPGWGHSYEQYF. CDR3 nucleotides: TGTGCCAGCAGTTACTCCCCCGGGTGGGGGCACTCCTACGAGCAGTACTTC.

This clonotype was counted at least ten times. The genes are TRBV3-1 and TRBJ2-3; no firm D call. V was trimmed by 4 bases and J by 0 bases, leaving 8 bases between them. Germline loops: CDR1 LGHDT, CDR2 YNNKEL (reference sequence). The CDR3 is 14 amino acids. This chain's CDR3 is CASSLFPSTDTQYF. DNA of the CDR3: TGTGCCAGCAGCCTATTCCCTAGCACAGATACGCAGTATTTT.

This clonotype was seen at least ten times. The genes are TRBV5-1 and TRBJ2-5, with D hard to call. V was pared by 3 bases and J by 5 bases, with 11 bases between. The CDR3 runs to 13 residues. Germline V gene data show CDR1 as SGHRS and CDR2 as YFSETQ. CDR3 nucleotide sequence: TGCGCCAGCAGCTCCGACTTCGGGGAGACCCAGTACTTC. Translated: CASSSDFGETQYF.